Sequencing of this T cell receptor (beta chain) was carried out in a study of blood T cell repertoires in COVID-19 (TCRdb year 2020). Some background on the complete study: Samples from collaborators originated in the United States, Italy and Spain and spanned both the acute and convalescent phases of COVID-19. A de-identified subject ID, COVID-19 status, age in years and sex were almost always included in the sample metadata. The material from the prospective study consisted of cDNA or gDNA derived from T cells, B-cell-depleted T cells, or PBMCs. Where HLA class I and class II types were available, the types were taken from metadata supplied by the sample provider, not from assay-based typing. The dataset comprised deeply sampled blood TCRbeta repertoires from subjects exposed to, actively infected with, or recovered from COVID-19. The samples were drawn from two sources: the first 160 participants of the ongoing ImmuneRACE study, and 1,000 to 1,500 subjects contributed by 6 global collaborators. The repertoires were released in a freely available public database intended as a resource for research on the immune response to SARS-CoV-2. Results and caveats for the whole study, not just this receptor: Clinical and demographic metadata were provided uncurated, with the amount varying by source and participant.

The immunoSEQ Assay, a bias-controlled multiplex PCR, was used to amplify TCRbeta CDR3 regions from genomic DNA. As for the original processing: The number of nucleated cells in each sample was estimated from the amplification of reference gene primers within the assay. To quantify the absolute abundance of each unique TCRbeta CDR3 rearrangement, sequence reads were collapsed and filtered. Productive Simpson clonality was computed per sample as the square root of Simpson's diversity index over productive rearrangements. This is the immuneACCESS table as TCRdb keeps it, with only in-frame sequences that have V and J called. A part of the clones is gone; compared with another copy, unresolved V genes explain less than half, and the rest is unexplained. The D gene and trimming were derived from the DNA, and the V and J assignments and clone size from that table. Within this sample are about 100,000 clones, with 84% of them counted one time only. The ten largest clonotypes hold roughly 29% of the sample.

V gives up 5 bases and J gives up 0 bases, and the segment between their germline ends measures 6 bases. There are 12 amino acids in the CDR3, from cysteine to phenylalanine inclusive. Solely the CDR3 DNA is kept, with 36 bases framed from the first base. Per the germline V gene, SGHRS is the CDR1 and YFSETQ is the CDR2. Points on this clone: This receptor's antigen is unknown. No base quality values were provided; no much bigger clone lies one nucleotide off.

The collaborating institutions used their own protocols to collect whole blood in K2EDTA tubes. For TCRbeta analysis, collaborators shipped samples as frozen whole blood, isolated PBMCs, or DNA extracted from either of those sample types. The sample consisted of peripheral blood. This clonotype was obtained from a man in his 60s with acute or convalescent COVID-19. The chain is assembled from TRBV5-1 and TRBJ2-7; TRBD1 could be the D gene, as 6 bases match. The CDR3 protein sequence reads: CASRDSSYEQYF. In nucleotides, the sequence is TGCGCCAGCAGGGACAGCTCCTACGAGCAGTACTTC.